This TCR beta chain was found in a study of shared clonotypes between healthy human individuals. Per germline, CDR1 GTSNPN and CDR2 SVGIG (reference sequence). V was clipped by 5 bases and J by 6 bases, with 17 bases between them. The CDR3 length is 14 residues. Only in-frame clones appear in the TCRdb table, and some are missing; sequencing was by immunoSEQ multiplex PCR. The sample lists about 2.4 million clones, approximately 94% occurring once. The V call is TRBV30, the J call TRBJ2-1; D might be TRBD1 or TRBD2, each matching 7 bases. The receptor's source is a man between 18 and 29 years old in good health. Some clones in this sample may be carry-over from other donors' samples. Sequencing was carried out using naive CD4+ T cells from PBMCs. Subset meaning: CD45RA+ positively selected. CDR3 amino acids: CAWARGGGSNEQFF. CDR3 nucleotide sequence: TGTGCCTGGGCCAGAGGGGGCGGGAGCAATGAGCAGTTCTTC. The full variable domain, in which reference TRBV30 and TRBJ2-1 provide the parts outside the CDR3, is SQTIHQWPATLVQPVGSPLSLECTVEGTSNPNLYWYRQAAGRGLQLLFYSVGIGQISSEVPQNLSASRPQDRQFILSSKKLLLSDSGFYLCAWARGGGSNEQFFGPGTRLTVL.